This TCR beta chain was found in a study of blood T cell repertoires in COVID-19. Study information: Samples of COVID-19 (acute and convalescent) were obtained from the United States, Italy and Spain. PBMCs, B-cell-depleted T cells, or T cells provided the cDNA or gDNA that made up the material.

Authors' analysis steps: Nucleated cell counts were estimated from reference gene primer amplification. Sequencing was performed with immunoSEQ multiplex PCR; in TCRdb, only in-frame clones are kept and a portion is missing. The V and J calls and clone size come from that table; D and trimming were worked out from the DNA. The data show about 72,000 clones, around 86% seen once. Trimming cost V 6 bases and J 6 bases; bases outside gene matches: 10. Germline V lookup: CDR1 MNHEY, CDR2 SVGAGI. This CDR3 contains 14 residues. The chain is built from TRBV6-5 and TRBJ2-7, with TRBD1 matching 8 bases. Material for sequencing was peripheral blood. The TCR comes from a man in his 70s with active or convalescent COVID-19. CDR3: CASSSDRELGEQYF. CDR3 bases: TGTGCCAGCAGCTCGGACAGGGAGTTAGGCGAGCAGTACTTC.